Listed here are 11 T cell receptor beta chains from one sample, sequenced in a study of T cell responses to AZD1222 COVID-19 vaccine. The assay was immunoSEQ multiplex PCR, and TCRdb's table has in-frame clones only and misses some. Among tens of thousands of clones listed, approximately 85% were seen once. The sequences come from peripheral blood, collected 28 days after the second AZD1222 dose. The receptors here all came from an adult who received the AZD1222 COVID-19 vaccine.

The V and J genes are TRBV18 and TRBJ2-1, with 14 bases identical to TRBD2. The V and J ends lost 3 bases and 7 bases, in that order; junction bases with no gene match: 5. The CDR3 has 16 amino acids. Germline V gene sequence: CDR1 KGHSH, CDR2 LQKENI. The CDR3 DNA sequence: TGTGCCAGCTCACCTGGGACTAGCGGGAGTTGGAATGAGCAGTTCTTC. Translating gives CASSPGTSGSWNEQFF.

The chain employs TRBV7-9 and TRBJ2-7; no firm D call. The CDR3 spans 12 residues. V was cut by 1 base and J by 3 bases, with 4 bases left in between. Germline V gene data show CDR1 as SEHNR and CDR2 as FQNEAQ (reference sequence). CDR3 sequence reads: CASSLGVYEQYF. As DNA, the CDR3 is TGTGCCAGCAGCTTAGGAGTCTACGAGCAGTACTTC.

The V and J genes are TRBV4-3 and TRBJ2-3; the match to TRBD2 covers 7 bases. Germline values: CDR1 LGHNA, CDR2 YSLEER. This CDR3 comprises 15 residues. V was clipped by 4 bases and J by 4 bases; unmatched bases: 8. CDR3: CASSPATAGADTQYF. CDR3 nucleotides: TGCGCCAGCAGCCCCGCCACGGCGGGAGCAGATACGCAGTATTTT.

This clone was seen only once. The V call is TRBV7-2, the J call TRBJ1-2, with D tentatively TRBD1 (6 bases). The CDR3 runs 14 residues. Per germline, CDR1 SGHTA and CDR2 FQGNSA. Trimming shortened V by 5 bases and J by 8 bases, and 18 bases separated the two germline ends. CDR3 DNA sequence: TGTGCCAGCAGCCCCACAAGGGGGGGCGGCGGCTACACCTTC. Translation gives CASSPTRGGGGYTF.

The V gene is TRBV2, the J gene TRBJ1-5; 9 nucleotides match TRBD1. The germline V gene has CDR1 SNHLY and CDR2 FYNNEI. Germline trimming cut 8 bases from V and 6 bases from J; bases unmatched to any gene: 14. The CDR3 length is 16 residues. The CDR3 reads CASSTYSGTGIQPQHF. The DNA for the CDR3 is TGTGCCAGCTCCACGTATTCCGGGACAGGGATTCAGCCCCAGCATTTT.

In this sample, this clone turned up a few times. This rearrangement joins TRBV4-2 to TRBJ1-2; D is ambiguous. The germline V gene has CDR1 LGHNA and CDR2 YNFKEQ. Between the trimmed V and J ends, which lost 0 bases and 1 base, there was a span of 12 bases. The CDR3 is made up of 16 amino acids. CDR3 sequence (DNA): TGTGCCAGCAGCCAAGAGTCGAGAGGCTTTAACTATGGCTACACCTTC. Translated: CASSQESRGFNYGYTF.

With regard to this clone: This specimen includes other DNA sequences encoding the same CDR3. This rearrangement joins TRBV6-5 to TRBJ2-7, with TRBD2 identical over 8 bases. The CDR3 consists of 15 residues. Per germline, CDR1 MNHEY and CDR2 SVGAGI. V lost 0 bases, J lost 0 bases, and 1 base stayed unmatched. In DNA, the CDR3 is TGTGCCAGCAGTTACTCGAGCGGGAGCTCCTACGAGCAGTACTTC. Translating gives CASSYSSGSSYEQYF.

This chain uses TRBV20-1 with TRBJ1-1; D remains unclear. CDR1 and CDR2 (germline): DFQATT, SNEGSKA (reference sequence). The CDR3 totals 11 residues. The V and J ends lost 8 bases and 6 bases respectively, with 13 bases between them. The CDR3 sequence is CSPRGKSEAFF. DNA for the CDR3: TGCAGTCCCCGGGGTAAGTCTGAAGCTTTCTTT.

The chain is built from TRBV30 and TRBJ2-1, with D possibly matching TRBD1 (6 bases). From germline, CDR1 is GTSNPN and CDR2 SVGIG (reference sequence). This CDR3 region has 15 residues. Trimming took off 3 bases at V and 1 base at J, with 13 bases between the two ends. CDR3 amino acids: CAWRYRVGSYNEQFF. CDR3 bases: TGTGCCTGGAGATACAGGGTAGGGTCCTACAATGAGCAGTTCTTC. The whole variable domain, filled in from reference TRBV30 and TRBJ2-1, reads SQTIHQWPATLVQPVGSPLSLECTVEGTSNPNLYWYRQAAGRGLQLLFYSVGIGQISSEVPQNLSASRPQDRQFILSSKKLLLSDSGFYLCAWRYRVGSYNEQFFGPGTRLTVL.

This clone was seen a handful of times. This chain connects TRBV28 to TRBJ1-3; 7 bases fit TRBD1. The length of the CDR3 is 14 residues. Trimming at V came to 3 bases and at J to 5 bases, leaving 4 bases not matched to a gene. CDR1 and CDR2 from the germline V gene are MDHEN and SYDVKM. The CDR3 spells CASSFSGGRNTIYF. As DNA, the CDR3 is TGTGCCAGCAGTTTCTCAGGGGGACGAAACACCATATATTTT.

This chain joins TRBV9 and TRBJ2-5; 7 bases match TRBD2. The length of the CDR3 is 16 residues. J gave up 4 bases and V 4 bases, and 13 bases lay outside the gene matches. Per the germline V gene, CDR1 is SGDLS and CDR2 is YYNGEE. As DNA, the CDR3 is TGTGCCAGCAGCCACCCCGGGGGAGCGGGAAGAGAGACCCAGTACTTC. Translation: CASSHPGGAGRETQYF. The full variable domain, in which reference TRBV9 and TRBJ2-5 provide the parts outside the CDR3, is DSGVTQTPKHLITATGQRVTLRCSPRSGDLSVYWYQQSLDQGLQFLIQYYNGEERAKGNILERFSAQQFPDLHSELNLSSLELGDSALYFCASSHPGGAGRETQYFGPGTRLLVL.